Below, one TCR beta chain is given with its context. A read error may account for a junction end that differs from germline. TCRdb re-derived calls from the PCR reads in MiXCR, one entry per CDR3 protein. Here the sample spans around 18,000 distinct CDR3 sequences, 40% to 45% being singletons. The sample comes from a study of tumor-infiltrating lymphocytes in oesophageal squamous cell carcinoma. CDR3 length equals 12 residues. CDR1 and CDR2 from the germline V gene are MNHEY and SVGAGI. Sequencing was carried out using esophageal tumor tissue. The sequence derives from a male donor with esophageal squamous cell carcinoma. This chain connects TRBV6-5 to TRBJ1-6, with TRBD1 matching over 9 bases. The CDR3 DNA reads TGTGCCAGCAAGGGACAGGGCCACGAGCAGTACTTT. It codes for CASKGQGHEQYF.